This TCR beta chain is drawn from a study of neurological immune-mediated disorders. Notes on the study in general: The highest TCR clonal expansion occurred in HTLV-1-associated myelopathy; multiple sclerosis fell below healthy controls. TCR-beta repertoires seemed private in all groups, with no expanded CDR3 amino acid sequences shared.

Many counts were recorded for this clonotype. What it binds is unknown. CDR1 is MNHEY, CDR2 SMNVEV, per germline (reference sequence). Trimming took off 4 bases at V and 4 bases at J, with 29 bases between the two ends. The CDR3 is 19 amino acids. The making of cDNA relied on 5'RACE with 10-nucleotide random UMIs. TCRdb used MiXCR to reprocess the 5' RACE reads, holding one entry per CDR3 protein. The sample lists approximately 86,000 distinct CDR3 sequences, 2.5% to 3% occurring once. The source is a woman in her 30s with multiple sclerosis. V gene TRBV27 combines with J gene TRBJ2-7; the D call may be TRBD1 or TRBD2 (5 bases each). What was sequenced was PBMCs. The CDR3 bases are TGTGCCAGCAGTTGGGGGTTCCAAAATTTTGTCACGCACGGGTACGAGCAGTACTTC. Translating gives CASSWGFQNFVTHGYEQYF.